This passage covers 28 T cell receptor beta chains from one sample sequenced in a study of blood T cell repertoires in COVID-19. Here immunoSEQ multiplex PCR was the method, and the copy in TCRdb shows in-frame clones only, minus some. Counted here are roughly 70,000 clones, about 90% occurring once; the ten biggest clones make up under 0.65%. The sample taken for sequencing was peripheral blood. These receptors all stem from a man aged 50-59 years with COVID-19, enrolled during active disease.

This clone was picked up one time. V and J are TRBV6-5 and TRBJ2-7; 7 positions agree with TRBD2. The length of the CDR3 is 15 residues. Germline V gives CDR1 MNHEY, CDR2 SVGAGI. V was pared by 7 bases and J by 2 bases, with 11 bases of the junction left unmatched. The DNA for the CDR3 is TGTGCCAGCACCAAACGGGGGGAGGGCCCCTACGAGCAGTACTTC. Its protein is CASTKRGEGPYEQYF.

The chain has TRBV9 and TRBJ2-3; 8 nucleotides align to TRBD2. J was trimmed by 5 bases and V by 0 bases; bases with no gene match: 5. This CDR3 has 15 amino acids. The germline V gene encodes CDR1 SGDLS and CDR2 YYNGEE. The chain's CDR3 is CASSVDGRGIDTQYF. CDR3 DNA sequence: TGTGCCAGCAGCGTAGACGGGAGGGGGATAGATACGCAGTATTTT.

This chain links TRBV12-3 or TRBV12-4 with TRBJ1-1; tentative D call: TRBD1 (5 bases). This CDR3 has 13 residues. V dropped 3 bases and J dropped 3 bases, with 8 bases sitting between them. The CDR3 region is CASSFIRDTEAFF. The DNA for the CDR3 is TGTGCCAGCAGTTTTATCAGGGACACTGAAGCTTTCTTT.

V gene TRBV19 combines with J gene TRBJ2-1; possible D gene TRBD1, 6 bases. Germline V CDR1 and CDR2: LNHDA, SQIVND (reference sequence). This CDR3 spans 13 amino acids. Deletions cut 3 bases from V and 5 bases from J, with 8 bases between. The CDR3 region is CASSIWTDNEQFF. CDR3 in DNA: TGTGCCAGTAGTATTTGGACAGACAATGAGCAGTTCTTC.

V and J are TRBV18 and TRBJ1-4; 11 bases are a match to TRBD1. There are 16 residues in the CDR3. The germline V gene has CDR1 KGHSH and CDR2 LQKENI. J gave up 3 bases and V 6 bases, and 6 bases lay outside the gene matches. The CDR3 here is CASSLGQGAPNEKLFF. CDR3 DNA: TGTGCCAGCTCCCTCGGACAGGGGGCCCCTAATGAAAAACTGTTTTTT.

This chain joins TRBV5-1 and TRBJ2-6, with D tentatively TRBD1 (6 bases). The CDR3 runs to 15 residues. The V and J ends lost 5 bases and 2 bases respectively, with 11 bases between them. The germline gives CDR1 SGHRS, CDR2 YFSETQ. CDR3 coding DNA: TGCGCCAGCAGACAGGGTTGGCCTGGGGCCAACGTCCTGACTTTC. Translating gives CASRQGWPGANVLTF.

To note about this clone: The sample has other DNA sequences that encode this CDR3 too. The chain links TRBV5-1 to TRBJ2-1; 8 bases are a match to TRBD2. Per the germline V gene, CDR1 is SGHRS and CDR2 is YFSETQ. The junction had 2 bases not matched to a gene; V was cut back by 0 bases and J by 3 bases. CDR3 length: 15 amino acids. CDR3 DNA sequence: TGCGCCAGCAGCTTGGGCCTAGCGGGCTACAATGAGCAGTTCTTC. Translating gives CASSLGLAGYNEQFF.

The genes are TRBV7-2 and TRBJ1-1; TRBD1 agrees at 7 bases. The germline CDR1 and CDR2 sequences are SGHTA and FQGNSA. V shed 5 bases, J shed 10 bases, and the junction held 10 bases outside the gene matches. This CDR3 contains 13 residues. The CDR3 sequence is CASSRQGLVPAFF. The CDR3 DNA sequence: TGTGCCAGCAGCCGACAGGGACTTGTTCCAGCTTTCTTT. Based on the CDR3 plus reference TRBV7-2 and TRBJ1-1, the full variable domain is GAGVSQSPSNKVTEKGKDVELRCDPISGHTALYWYRQSLGQGLEFLIYFQGNSAPDKSGLPSDRFSAERTGGSVSTLTIQRTQQEDSAVYLCASSRQGLVPAFFGQGTRLTVV.

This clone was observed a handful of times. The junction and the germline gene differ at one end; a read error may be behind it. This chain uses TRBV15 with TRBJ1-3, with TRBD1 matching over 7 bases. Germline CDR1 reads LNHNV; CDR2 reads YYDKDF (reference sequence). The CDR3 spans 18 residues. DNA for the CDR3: TGTGCCACCAGCAGACTACCCCAGGGGGTCTACTCTGGAACCACCATATATTTT. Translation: CATSRLPQGVYSGTTIYF.

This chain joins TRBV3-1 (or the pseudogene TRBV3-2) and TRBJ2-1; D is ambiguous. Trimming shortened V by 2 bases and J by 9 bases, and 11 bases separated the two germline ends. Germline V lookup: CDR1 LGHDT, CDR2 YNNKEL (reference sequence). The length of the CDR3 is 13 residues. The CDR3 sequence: CASSQFLGVEQFF. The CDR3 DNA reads TGTGCCAGCAGCCAATTCTTAGGAGTTGAGCAGTTCTTC.

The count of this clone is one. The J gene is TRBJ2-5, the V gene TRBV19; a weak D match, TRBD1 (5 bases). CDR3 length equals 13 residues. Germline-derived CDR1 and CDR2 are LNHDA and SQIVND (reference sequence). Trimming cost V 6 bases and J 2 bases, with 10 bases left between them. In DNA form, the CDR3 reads TGTGCCAGTAGCCTCGGACAACAAGAGACCCAGTACTTC. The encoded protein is CASSLGQQETQYF.

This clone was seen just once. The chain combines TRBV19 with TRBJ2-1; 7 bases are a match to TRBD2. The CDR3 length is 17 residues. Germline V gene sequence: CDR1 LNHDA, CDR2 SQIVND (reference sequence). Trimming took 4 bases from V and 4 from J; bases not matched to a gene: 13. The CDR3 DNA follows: TGTGCCAGTAGTAGCGGGAGCACCCGTTCCACATACAATGAGCAGTTCTTC. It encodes CASSSGSTRSTYNEQFF.

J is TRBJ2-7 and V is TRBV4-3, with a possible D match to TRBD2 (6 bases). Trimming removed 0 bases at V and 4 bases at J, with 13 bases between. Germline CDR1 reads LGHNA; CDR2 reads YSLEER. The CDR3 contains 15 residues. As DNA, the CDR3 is TGCGCCAGCAGCCAAGATGGGGGGAGGCCGTACGAGCAGTACTTC. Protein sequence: CASSQDGGRPYEQYF.

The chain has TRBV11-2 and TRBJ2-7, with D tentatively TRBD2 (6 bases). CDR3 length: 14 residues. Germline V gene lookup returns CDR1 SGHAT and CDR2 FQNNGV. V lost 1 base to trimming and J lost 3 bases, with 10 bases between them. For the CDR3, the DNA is TGTGCCAGCAGCTTAGTGCGGGGTCGCTACGAGCAGTACTTC. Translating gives CASSLVRGRYEQYF.

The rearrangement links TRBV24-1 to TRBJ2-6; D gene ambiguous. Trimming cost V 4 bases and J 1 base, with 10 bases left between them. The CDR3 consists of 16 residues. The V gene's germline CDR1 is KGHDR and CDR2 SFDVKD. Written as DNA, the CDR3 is TGTGCCACCAGTGACGCAACAGATTCTGGGGCCAACGTCCTGACTTTC. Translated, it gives CATSDATDSGANVLTF.

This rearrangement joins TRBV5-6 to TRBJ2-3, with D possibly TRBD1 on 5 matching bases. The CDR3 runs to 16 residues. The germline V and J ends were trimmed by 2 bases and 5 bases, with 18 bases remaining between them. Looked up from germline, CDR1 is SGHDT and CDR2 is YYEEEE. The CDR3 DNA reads TGTGCCAGCAGCTTCCGCGTCGCAGGGCAGGGAGATACGCAGTATTTT. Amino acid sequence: CASSFRVAGQGDTQYF.

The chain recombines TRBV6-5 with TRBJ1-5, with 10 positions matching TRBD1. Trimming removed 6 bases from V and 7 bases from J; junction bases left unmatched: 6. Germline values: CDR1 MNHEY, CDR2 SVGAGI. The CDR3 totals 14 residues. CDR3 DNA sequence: TGTGCCAGCAGGAGACAGGGGGCTAAACAGCCCCAGCATTTT. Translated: CASRRQGAKQPQHF.

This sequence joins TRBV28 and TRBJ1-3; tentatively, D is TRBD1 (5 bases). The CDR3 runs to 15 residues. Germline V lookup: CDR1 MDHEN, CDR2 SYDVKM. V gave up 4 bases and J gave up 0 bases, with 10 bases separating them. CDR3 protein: CASSSTAISGNTIYF. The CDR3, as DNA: TGTGCCAGCAGTTCGACAGCAATCTCTGGAAACACCATATATTTT. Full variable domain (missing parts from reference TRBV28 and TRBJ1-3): DVKVTQSSRYLVKRTGEKVFLECVQDMDHENMFWYRQDPGLGLRLIYFSYDVKMKEKGDIPEGYSVSREKKERFSLILESASTNQTSMYLCASSSTAISGNTIYFGEGSWLTVV.

DNA for the CDR3: TGTGGCGGCCGGGAGGAGAACACCGGGGAGCTGTTTTTT. It translates to CGGREENTGELFF. The chain links TRBV7-9 to TRBJ2-2, with 7 positions matching TRBD2. The CDR3 length is 13 residues. Germline V gene sequence: CDR1 SEHNR, CDR2 FQNEAQ (reference sequence).

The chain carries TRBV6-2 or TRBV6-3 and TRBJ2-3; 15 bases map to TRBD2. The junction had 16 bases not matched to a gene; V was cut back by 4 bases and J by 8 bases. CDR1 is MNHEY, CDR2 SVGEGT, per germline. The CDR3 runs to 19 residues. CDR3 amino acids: CASSSGTSGRPYRPSTQYF. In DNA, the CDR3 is TGTGCCAGCAGTTCCGGGACTAGCGGGAGGCCCTACCGACCGAGTACGCAGTATTTT.

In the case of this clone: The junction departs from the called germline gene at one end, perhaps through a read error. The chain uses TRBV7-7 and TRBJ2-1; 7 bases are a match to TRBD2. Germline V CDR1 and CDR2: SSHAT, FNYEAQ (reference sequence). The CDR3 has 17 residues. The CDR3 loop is CLILAMRETSAYNEQFF. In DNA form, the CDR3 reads TGCCTGATACTAGCGATGCGGGAGACGTCAGCCTACAATGAGCAGTTCTTC.

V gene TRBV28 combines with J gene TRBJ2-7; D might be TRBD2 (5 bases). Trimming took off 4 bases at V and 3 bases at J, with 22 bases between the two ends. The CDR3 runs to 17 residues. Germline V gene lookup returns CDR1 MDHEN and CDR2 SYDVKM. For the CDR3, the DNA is TGTGCCAGCAGTTCCGAGGAGGTCGGGCTAGGCTTCTACGAGCAGTACTTC. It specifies CASSSEEVGLGFYEQYF.

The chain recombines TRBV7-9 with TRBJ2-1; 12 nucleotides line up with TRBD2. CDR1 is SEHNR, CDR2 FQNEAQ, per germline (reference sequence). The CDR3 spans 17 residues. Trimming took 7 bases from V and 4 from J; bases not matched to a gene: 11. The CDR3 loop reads CASNPPGLAGSYNEQFF. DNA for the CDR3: TGTGCCAGCAACCCTCCCGGACTAGCGGGATCTTACAATGAGCAGTTCTTC.

The CDR3 loop reads CASRGSPSSYEQYF. DNA for the CDR3: TGCGCCAGCAGGGGCTCCCCCAGCTCCTACGAGCAGTACTTC. This rearrangement joins TRBV5-1 to TRBJ2-7; D is undetermined. This CDR3 is 14 amino acids long. The germline V and J ends were trimmed by 5 bases and 0 bases, with 12 bases remaining between them. In germline, CDR1 is SGHRS, CDR2 YFSETQ.

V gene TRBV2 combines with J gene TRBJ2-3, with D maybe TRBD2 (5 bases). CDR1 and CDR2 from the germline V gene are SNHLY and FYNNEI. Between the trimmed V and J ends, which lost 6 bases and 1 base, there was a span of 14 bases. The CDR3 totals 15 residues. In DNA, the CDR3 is TGTGCCAGCAGCCGGGCTAGCTCTGGCACAGATACGCAGTATTTT. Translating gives CASSRASSGTDTQYF.

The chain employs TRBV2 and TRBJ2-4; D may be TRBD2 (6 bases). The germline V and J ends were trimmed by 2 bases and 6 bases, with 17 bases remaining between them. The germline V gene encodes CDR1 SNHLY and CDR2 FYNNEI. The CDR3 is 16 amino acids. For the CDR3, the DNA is TGTGCCAGCAGTGAAACCCCCCCACTAGCCCCAAACATTCAGTACTTC. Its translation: CASSETPPLAPNIQYF.

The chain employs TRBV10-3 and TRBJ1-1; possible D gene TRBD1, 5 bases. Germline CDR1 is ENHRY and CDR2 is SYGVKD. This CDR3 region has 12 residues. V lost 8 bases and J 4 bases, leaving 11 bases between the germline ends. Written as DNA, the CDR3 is TGTGCCATCCGAGAGGGACTCACTGAAGCTTTCTTT. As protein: CAIREGLTEAFF.

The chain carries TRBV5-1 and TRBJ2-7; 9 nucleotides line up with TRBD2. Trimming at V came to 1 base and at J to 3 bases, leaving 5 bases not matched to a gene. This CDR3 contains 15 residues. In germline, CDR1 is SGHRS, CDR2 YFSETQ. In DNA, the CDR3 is TGCGCCAGCAGCTTGAGGGCTAGCGGGAACTACGAGCAGTACTTC. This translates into CASSLRASGNYEQYF. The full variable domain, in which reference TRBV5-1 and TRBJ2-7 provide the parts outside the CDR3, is KAGVTQTPRYLIKTRGQQVTLSCSPISGHRSVSWYQQTPGQGLQFLFEYFSETQRNKGNFPGRFSGRQFSNSRSEMNVSTLELGDSALYLCASSLRASGNYEQYFGPGTRLTVT.